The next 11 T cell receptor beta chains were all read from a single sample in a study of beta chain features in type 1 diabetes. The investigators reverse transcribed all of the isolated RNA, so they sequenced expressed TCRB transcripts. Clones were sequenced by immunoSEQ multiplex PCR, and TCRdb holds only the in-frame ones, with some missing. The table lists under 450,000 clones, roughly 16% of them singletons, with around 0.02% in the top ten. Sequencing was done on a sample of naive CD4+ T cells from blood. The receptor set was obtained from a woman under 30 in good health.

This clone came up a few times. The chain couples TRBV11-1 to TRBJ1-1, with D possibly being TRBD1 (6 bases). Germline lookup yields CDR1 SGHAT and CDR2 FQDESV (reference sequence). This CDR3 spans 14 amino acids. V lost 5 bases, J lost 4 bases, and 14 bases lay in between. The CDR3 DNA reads TGTGCCAGCAGCGCCCTACAGGGTAGCACTGAAGCTTTCTTT. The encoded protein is CASSALQGSTEAFF.

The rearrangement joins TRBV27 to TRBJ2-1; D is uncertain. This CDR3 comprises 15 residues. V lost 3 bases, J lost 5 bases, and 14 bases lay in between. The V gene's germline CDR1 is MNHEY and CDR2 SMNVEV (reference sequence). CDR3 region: CASSFRSRTDNEQFF. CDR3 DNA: TGTGCCAGCAGTTTTAGAAGTAGAACCGACAATGAGCAGTTCTTC.

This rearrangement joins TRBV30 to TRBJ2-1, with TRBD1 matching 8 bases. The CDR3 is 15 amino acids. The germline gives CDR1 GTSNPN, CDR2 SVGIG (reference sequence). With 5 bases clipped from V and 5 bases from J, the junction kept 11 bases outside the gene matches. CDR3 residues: CAWARGTGGDNEQFF. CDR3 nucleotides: TGTGCCTGGGCCCGAGGGACAGGCGGGGACAATGAGCAGTTCTTC.

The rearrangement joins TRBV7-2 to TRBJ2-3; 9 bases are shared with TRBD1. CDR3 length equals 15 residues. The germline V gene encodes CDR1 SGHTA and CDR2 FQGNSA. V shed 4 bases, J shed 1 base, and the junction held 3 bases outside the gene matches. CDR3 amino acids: CASSSGQGGTDTQYF. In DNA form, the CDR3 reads TGTGCCAGCAGCTCGGGACAGGGCGGCACAGATACGCAGTATTTT. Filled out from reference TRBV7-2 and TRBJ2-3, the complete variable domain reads GAGVSQSPSNKVTEKGKDVELRCDPISGHTALYWYRQSLGQGLEFLIYFQGNSAPDKSGLPSDRFSAERTGGSVSTLTIQRTQQEDSAVYLCASSSGQGGTDTQYFGPGTRLTVL.

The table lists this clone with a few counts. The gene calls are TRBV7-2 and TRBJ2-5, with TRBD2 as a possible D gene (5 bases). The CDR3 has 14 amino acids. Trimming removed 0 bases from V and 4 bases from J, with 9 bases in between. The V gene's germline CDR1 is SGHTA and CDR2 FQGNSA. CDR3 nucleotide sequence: TGTGCCAGCAGCTTAGCGGGAGTATTAGAGACCCAGTACTTC. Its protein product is CASSLAGVLETQYF.

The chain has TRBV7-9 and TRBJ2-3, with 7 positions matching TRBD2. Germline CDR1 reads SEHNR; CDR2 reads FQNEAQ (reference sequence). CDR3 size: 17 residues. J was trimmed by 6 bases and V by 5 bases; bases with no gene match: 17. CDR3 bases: TGTGCCAGCAGCCTAATGGGAGGCGGGAGAGTATCGGATACGCAGTATTTT. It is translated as CASSLMGGGRVSDTQYF.

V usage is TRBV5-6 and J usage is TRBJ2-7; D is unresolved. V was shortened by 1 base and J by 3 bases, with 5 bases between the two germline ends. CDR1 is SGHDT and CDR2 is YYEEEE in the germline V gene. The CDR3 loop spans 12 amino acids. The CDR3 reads CASSLLNYEQYF. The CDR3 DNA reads TGTGCCAGCAGCTTGTTAAACTACGAGCAGTACTTC.

DNA of the CDR3: TGTGCCAGCAGCTTAGGCGACACAGATACGCAGTATTTT. This codes for CASSLGDTDTQYF. The chain joins TRBV7-8 to TRBJ2-3, with D hard to call. The V end was cut by 1 base, the J end by 2 bases, with 4 bases between. The CDR3 has 13 amino acids. Per the germline V gene, CDR1 is SGHVS and CDR2 is FQNEAQ.

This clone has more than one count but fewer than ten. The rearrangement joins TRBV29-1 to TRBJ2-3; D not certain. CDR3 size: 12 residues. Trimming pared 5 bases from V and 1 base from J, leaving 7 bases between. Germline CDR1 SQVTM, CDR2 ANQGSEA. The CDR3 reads CSVYIRTDTQYF. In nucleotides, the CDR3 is TGCAGCGTTTATATTCGCACAGATACGCAGTATTTT.

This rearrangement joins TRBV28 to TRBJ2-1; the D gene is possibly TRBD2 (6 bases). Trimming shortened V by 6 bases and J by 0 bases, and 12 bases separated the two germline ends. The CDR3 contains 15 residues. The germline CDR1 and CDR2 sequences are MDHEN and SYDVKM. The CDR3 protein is CASSLGLSSYNEQFF. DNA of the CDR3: TGTGCCAGCAGCCTGGGACTGAGCTCCTACAATGAGCAGTTCTTC.

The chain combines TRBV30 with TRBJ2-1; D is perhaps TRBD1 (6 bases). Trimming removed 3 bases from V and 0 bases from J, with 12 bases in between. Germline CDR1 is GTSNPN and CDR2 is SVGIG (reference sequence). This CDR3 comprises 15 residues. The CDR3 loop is CAWSESRGSYNEQFF. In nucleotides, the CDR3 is TGTGCCTGGAGCGAATCCAGGGGCTCCTACAATGAGCAGTTCTTC.